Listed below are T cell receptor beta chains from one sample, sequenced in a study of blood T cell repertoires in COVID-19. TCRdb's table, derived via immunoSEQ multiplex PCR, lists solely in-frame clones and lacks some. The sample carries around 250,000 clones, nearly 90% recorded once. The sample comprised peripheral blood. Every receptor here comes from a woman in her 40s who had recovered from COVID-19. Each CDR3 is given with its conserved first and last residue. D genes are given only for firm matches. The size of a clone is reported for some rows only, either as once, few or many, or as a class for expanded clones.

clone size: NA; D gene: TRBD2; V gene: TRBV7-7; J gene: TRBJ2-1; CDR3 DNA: TGTGCCAGCAGCGACGGGACTAGCGGGGGGAACAATGAGCAGTTCTTC; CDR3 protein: CASSDGTSGGNNEQFF
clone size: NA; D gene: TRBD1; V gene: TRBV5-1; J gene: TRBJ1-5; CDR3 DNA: TGCGCCAGCGCTAAGAACCGGGACAGGGGGAATCAGCCCCAGCATTTT; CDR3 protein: CASAKNRDRGNQPQHF
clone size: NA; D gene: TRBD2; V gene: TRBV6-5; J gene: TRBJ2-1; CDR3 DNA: TGTGCCACCCAAGTGCGGGAGGGCCCCTACAATGAGCAGTTCTTC; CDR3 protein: CATQVREGPYNEQFF
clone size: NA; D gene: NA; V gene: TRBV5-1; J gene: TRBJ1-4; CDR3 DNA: TGCGCCAGCAGCCCTATAACAGGGTCAACTAATGAAAAACTGTTTTTT; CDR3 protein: CASSPITGSTNEKLFF
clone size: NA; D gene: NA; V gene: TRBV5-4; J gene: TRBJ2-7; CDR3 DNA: TGTGCCAGCAGCTTCTCATCGGGGTTCTCCTACGAGCAGTACTTC; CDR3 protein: CASSFSSGFSYEQYF
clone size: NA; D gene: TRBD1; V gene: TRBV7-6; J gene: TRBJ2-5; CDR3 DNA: TGTGCCAGCAGCATGGACAGGGAAGAGACCCAGTACTTC; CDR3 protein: CASSMDREETQYF
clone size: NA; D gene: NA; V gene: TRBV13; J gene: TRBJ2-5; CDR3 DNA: TGTGCCAGCAGCTTCGGGACATTAGAAGAGACCCAGTACTTC; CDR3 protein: CASSFGTLEETQYF
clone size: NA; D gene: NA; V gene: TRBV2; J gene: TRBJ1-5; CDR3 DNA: TGTGCCAGCAGTGAAACAGATAGCAATCAGCCCCAGCATTTT; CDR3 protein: CASSETDSNQPQHF
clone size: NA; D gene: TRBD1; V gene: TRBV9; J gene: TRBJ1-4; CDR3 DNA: TGTGCCAGCAGCGCCGACAGGGGGCGCCCCGGTGAAAAACTGTTTTTT; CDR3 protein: CASSADRGRPGEKLFF
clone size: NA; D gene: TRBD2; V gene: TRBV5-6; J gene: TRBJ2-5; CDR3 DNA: TGTGCCAGCAGCACGGGACTAACTGAGGCCCAGTACTTC; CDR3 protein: CASSTGLTEAQYF
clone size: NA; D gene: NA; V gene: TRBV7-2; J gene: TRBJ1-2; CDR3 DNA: TGTGCCAGCAGCCTACGACAAACCTATGGCTACACCTTC; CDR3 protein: CASSLRQTYGYTF
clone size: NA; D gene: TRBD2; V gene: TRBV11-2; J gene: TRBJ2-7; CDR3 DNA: TGTGCCAGCAGCTTCACTAGCGGGGGGGCCCCCGAGCAGTACTTC; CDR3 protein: CASSFTSGGAPEQYF
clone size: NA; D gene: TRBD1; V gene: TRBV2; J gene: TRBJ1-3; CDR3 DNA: TGTGCCAGCAGTGCCCCCGGGACAGGGGGACGAAACACCATATATTTT; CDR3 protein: CASSAPGTGGRNTIYF
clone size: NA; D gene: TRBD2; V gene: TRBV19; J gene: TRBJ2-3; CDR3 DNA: TGTGCCAGTAGTATTAGCATAGCGGGGGGGCGTCGGTATCCCACAGATACGCAGTATTTT; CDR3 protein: CASSISIAGGRRYPTDTQYF
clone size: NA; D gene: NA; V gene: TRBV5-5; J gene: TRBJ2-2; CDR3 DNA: TGTGCCAGCAGCTTGAGGGGCGCGAACACCGGGGAGCTGTTTTTT; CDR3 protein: CASSLRGANTGELFF
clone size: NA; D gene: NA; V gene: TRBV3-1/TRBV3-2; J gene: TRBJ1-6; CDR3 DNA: TGTGCCAGCAGCCAAGGGAAGACAGGAAGGAGCAGTCCACCCCTCCACTTT; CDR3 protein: CASSQGKTGRSSPPLHF
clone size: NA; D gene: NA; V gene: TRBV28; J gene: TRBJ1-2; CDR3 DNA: TGTGCCAGCAGTTTAACGGCGGACTACTATGGCTACACCTTC; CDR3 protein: CASSLTADYYGYTF
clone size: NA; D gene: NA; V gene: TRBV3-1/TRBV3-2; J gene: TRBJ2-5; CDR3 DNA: TGTGCCAGCAGCCTGAAGTGGGGCGCAGAGACCCAGTACTTC; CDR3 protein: CASSLKWGAETQYF
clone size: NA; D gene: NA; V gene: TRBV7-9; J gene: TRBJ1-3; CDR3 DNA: TGTGCCAGCAGCCCCTGGGGGGGGACTAGTGGAAACACCATATATTTT; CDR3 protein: CASSPWGGTSGNTIYF
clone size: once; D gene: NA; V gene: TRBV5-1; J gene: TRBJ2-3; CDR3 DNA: TGCGCCAGCAGACTTGGTGGTTCTAGCGGCACAGATACGCAGTATTTT; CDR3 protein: CASRLGGSSGTDTQYF
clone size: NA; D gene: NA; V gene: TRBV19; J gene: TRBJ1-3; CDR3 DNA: TGTGCCAGTAGTATAGAAACAGGGAGAATTGGAAACACCATATATTTT; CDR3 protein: CASSIETGRIGNTIYF
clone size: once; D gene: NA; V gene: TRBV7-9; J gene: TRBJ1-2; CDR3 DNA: TGTGCCAGCAGCCCCGAGGACCATCTTGGGGGGACCTTC; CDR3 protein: CASSPEDHLGGTF
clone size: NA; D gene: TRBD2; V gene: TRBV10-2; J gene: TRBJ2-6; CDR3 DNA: TGCGCCACCTCGGGGGGGACTAGCGGGAGAATGGTAGGCTCTGGGGCCAACGTCCTGACTTTC; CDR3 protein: CATSGGTSGRMVGSGANVLTF
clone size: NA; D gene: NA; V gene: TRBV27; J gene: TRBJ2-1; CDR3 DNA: TGTGCCAGCAGGGGGGGGCGGGCCCGCTCCTACAATGAGCAGTTCTTC; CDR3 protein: CASRGGRARSYNEQFF
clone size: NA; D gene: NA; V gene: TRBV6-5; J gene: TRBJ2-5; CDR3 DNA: TGTGCCAGCAGTTACTCGGGGGCCTACCAAGAGACCCAGTACTTC; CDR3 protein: CASSYSGAYQETQYF
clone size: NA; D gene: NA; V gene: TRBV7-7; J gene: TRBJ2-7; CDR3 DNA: TGTGCCAGCAGCTTAGGGTTGGGGCACGAGCAGTACTTC; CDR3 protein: CASSLGLGHEQYF
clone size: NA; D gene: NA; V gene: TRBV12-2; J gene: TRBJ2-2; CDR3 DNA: TGTGCAAGTCGCTTAGCGACATACTTGAACACCGGGGAGCTGTTTTTT; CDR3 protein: CASRLATYLNTGELFF
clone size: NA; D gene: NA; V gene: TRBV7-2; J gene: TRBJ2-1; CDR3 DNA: TGTGCCAGCAGCCCGGGGAAACAGACCTACAATGAGCAGTTCTTC; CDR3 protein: CASSPGKQTYNEQFF
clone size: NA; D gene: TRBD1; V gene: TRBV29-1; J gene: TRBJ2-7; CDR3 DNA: TGCAGCGCCCGGGGACAGGGGAACCACGAGCAGTACTTC; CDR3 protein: CSARGQGNHEQYF
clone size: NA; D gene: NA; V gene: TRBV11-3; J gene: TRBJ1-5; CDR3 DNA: TGTGCCAGCAGCTTAGATGGGAGGCAGCCCCAGCATTTT; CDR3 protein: CASSLDGRQPQHF
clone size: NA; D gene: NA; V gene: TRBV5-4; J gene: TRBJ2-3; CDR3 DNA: TGTGCCAGCAGCCCCGGGACAGATACGCAGTATTTT; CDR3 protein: CASSPGTDTQYF
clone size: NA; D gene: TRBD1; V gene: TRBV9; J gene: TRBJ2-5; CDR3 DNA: TGTGCCAGCAGCTCGCAGACAGGGGGTATCGAGACCCAGTACTTC; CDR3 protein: CASSSQTGGIETQYF
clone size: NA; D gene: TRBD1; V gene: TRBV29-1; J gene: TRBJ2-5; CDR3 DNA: TGCAGCGCATCACAGGGGTTAACAGAGACCCAGTACTTC; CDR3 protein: CSASQGLTETQYF
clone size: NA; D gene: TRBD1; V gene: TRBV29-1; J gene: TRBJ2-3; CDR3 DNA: TGCAGCGTTGTATATGAGGCAGGGGGCCTGGCAGATACGCAGTATTTT; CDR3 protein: CSVVYEAGGLADTQYF
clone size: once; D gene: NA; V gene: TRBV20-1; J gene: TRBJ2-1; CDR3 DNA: TGCAGTGCTAGTCGTGGTTCGGGCGGGAACAATGAGCAGTTCTTC; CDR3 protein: CSASRGSGGNNEQFF
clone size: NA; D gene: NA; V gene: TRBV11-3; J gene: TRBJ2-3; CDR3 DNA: TGTGCCAGCAGGAGCGGAGATACGCAGTATTTT; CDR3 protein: CASRSGDTQYF
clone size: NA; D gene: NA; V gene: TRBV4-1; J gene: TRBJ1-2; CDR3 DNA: TGCGCCAGCAGCCAACTGTCAGCACAGATAGTTGGCTACACCTTC; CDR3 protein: CASSQLSAQIVGYTF
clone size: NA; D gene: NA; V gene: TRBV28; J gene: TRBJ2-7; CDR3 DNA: TGTGCCAGCAGCTCGACAGGGAGGTCCTACGAGCAGTACTTC; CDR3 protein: CASSSTGRSYEQYF
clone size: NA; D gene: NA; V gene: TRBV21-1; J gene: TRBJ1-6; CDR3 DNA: TGTGCCACTCTTCCCCGGGACACCTTTAATTCACCCCTCCACTTT; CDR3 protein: CATLPRDTFNSPLHF
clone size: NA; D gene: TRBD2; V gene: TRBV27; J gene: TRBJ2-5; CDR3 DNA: TGTGCCAGCAGTTCAAGACTAGCGGGGGGGCCACGGCAAGAGACCCAGTACTTC; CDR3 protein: CASSSRLAGGPRQETQYF
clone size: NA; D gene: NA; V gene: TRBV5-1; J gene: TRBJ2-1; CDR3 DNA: TGCGCCAGCAGCTTGTTGGGAGTTAAGGCCAATGAGCAGTTCTTC; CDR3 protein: CASSLLGVKANEQFF
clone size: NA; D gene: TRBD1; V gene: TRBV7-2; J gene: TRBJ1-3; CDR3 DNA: TGTGCCAGCAGCTCGCGGACAGGGCGAGGGGTCTCTGGAAACACCATATATTTT; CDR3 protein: CASSSRTGRGVSGNTIYF
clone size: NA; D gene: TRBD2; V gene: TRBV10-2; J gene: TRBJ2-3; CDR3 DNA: TGCGCCAGCAGTGATTTTGCGGGAGGATGGGGGGAAGATACGCAGTATTTT; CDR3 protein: CASSDFAGGWGEDTQYF
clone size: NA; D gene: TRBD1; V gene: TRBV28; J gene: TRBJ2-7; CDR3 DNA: TGTGCCAGCAGTGATGGGACAGGGTCCTACGAGCAGTACTTC; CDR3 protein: CASSDGTGSYEQYF
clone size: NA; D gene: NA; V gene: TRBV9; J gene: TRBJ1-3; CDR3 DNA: TGTGCCAGCAGCCCACAGGGCTCTGGAAACACCATATATTTT; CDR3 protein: CASSPQGSGNTIYF
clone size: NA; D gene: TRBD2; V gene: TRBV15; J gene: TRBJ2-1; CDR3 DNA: TGTGCCACCAGCAGAGGTCGGACTAGCGGAAACAATGAGCAGTTCTTC; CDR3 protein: CATSRGRTSGNNEQFF
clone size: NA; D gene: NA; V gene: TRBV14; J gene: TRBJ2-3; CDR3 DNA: TGTGCCAGCAGCCAAGATATCCCCCCGTCAGATACGCAGTATTTT; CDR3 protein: CASSQDIPPSDTQYF
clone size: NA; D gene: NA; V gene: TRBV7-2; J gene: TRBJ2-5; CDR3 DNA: TGTGCCAGCAGCTTACGAGCGGAGCAAGAGACCCAGTACTTC; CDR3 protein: CASSLRAEQETQYF
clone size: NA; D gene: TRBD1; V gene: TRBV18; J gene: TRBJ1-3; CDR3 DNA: TGTGCCAGCTCACCCGTCGCCGGGACAGGGGACTCTGGAAACACCATATATTTT; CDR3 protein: CASSPVAGTGDSGNTIYF
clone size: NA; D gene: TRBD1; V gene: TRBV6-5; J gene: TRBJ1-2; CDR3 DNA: TGTGCCAGCCAATCTGACAGGGCTGCTGGCTACACCTTC; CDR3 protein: CASQSDRAAGYTF
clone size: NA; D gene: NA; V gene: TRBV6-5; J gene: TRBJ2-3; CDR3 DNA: TGTGCCAGCAGTTACCGAGACAGAGATACGCAGTATTTT; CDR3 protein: CASSYRDRDTQYF
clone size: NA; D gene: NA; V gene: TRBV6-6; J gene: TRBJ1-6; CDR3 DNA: TGTGCCAGCACCAGAGGAGGGCGGGGAAATTCACCCCTCCACTTT; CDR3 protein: CASTRGGRGNSPLHF
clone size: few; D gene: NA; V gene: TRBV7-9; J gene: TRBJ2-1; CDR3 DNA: TGTGCCAGCAGCCCCGCGTCGAACTACAATGAGCAGTTCTTC; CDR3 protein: CASSPASNYNEQFF
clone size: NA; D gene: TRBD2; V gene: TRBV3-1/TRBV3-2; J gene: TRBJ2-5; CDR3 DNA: TGTGCCAGCAGTTCCACTAGCGAGAGAGAGACCCAGTACTTC; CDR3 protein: CASSSTSERETQYF
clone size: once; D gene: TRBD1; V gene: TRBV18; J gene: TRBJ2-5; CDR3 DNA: TGTGCCAGCTCCCTTCGAGGGGGCGAGACCCAGTACTTC; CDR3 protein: CASSLRGGETQYF
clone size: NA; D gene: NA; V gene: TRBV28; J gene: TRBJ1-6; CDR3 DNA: TGTGCCAGCACCGGGGGTGGGGGGTCACCCCTCCACTTT; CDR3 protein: CASTGGGGSPLHF